This T cell receptor beta chain was sequenced in a study of Ad26.COV2.S vaccination and SARS-CoV-2 variants. The V gene lost 6 bases and the J gene lost 5 bases, with 16 bases spanning the gap. This CDR3 has 14 residues. Germline V gene lookup returns CDR1 LNHDA and CDR2 SQIVND (reference sequence). Documented treatment: 19 received Ad26.COV2.S at low or high dose, single or two shots; 5 received placebo; per-sample allocation not given. All samples were drawn on day 63, counting from the first vaccine or placebo injection. Using immunoSEQ multiplex PCR, the repertoire was profiled, and TCRdb retains in-frame clones only, with some absent. Among around 300,000 clones listed, roughly 90% were seen once.

Material: peripheral blood, obtained in a trial of Ad26.COV2.S vaccine versus placebo. The receptor was derived from a person between 18 and 60 years old who received the Ad26.COV2.S COVID-19 vaccine or a placebo. This chain links TRBV19 with TRBJ2-5, with D possibly TRBD2 on 6 matching bases. The CDR3 reads CASSPREPPETQYF. The CDR3 DNA sequence: TGTGCCAGTAGCCCCCGGGAGCCTCCTGAGACCCAGTACTTC.